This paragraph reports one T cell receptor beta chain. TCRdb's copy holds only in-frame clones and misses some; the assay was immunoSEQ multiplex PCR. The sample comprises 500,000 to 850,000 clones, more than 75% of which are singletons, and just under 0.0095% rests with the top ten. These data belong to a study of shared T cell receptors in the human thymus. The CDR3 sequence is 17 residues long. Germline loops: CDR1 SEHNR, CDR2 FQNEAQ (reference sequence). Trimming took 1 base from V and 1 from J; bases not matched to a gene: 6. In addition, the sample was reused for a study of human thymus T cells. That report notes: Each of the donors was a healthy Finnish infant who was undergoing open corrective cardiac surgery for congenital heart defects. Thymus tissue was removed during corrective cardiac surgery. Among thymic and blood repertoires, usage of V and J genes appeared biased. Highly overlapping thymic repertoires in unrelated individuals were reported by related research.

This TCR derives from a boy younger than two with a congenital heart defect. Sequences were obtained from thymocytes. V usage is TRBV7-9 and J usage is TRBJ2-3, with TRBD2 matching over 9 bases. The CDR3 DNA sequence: TGTGCCAGCAGCTTAGTACTGGGCGGGGGGGGCACAGATACGCAGTATTTT. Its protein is CASSLVLGGGGTDTQYF.